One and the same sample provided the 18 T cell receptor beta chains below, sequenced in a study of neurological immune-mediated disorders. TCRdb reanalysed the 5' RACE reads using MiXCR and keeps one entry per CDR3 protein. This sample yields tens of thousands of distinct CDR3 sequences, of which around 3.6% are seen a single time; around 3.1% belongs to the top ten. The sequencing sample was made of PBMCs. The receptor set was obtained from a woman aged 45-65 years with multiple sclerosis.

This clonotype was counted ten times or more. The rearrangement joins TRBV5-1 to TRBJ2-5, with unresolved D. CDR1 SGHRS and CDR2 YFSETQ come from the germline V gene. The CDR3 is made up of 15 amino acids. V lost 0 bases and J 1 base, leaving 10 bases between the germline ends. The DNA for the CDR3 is TGCGCCAGCAGCTTGGCCGAAAGTCTCCAAGAGACCCAGTACTTC. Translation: CASSLAESLQETQYF.

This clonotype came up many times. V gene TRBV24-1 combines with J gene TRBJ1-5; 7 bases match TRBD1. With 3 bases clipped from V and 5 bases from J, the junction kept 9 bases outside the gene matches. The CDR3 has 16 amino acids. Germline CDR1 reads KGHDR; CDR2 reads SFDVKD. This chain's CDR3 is CATSDPSGGLYQPQHF. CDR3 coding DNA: TGTGCCACCAGTGATCCCTCAGGGGGACTCTATCAGCCCCAGCATTTT.

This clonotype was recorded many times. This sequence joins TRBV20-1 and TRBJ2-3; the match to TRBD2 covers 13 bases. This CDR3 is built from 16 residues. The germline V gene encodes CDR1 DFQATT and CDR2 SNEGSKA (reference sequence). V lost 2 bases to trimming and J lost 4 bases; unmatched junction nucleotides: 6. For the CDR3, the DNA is TGCAGTGCTAGACCACAGACTAGCGGGGGGCCAGATACGCAGTATTTT. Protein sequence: CSARPQTSGGPDTQYF.

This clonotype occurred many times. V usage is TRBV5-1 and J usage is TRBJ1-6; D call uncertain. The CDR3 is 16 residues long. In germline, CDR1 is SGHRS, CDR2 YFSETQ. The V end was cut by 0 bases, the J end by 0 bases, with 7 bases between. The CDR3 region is CASSLGWSSYNSPLHF. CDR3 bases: TGCGCCAGCAGCTTGGGATGGAGCTCCTATAATTCACCCCTCCACTTT.

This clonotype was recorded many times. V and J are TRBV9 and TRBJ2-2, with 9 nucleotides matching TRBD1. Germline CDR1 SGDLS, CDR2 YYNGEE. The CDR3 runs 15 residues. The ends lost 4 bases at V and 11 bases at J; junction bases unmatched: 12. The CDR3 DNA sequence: TGTGCCAGCAGCCTCCGTCCCGGGACAGGGTCAGAGCTGTTTTTT. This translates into CASSLRPGTGSELFF. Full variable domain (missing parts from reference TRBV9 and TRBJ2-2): DSGVTQTPKHLITATGQRVTLRCSPRSGDLSVYWYQQSLDQGLQFLIQYYNGEERAKGNILERFSAQQFPDLHSELNLSSLELGDSALYFCASSLRPGTGSELFFGEGSRLTVL.

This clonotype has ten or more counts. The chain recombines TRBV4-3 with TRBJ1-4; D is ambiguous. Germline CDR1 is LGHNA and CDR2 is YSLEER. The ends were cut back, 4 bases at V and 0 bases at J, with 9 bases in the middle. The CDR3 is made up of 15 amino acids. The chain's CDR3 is CASSPREATNEKLFF. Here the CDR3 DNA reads TGCGCCAGCAGCCCGAGAGAAGCAACTAATGAAAAACTGTTTTTT.

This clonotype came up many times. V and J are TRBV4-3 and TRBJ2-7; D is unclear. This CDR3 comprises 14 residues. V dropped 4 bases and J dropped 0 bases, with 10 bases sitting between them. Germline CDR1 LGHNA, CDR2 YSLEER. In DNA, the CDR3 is TGCGCCAGCAGCCCTCGTTCGGGCTCCTACGAGCAGTACTTC. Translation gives CASSPRSGSYEQYF.

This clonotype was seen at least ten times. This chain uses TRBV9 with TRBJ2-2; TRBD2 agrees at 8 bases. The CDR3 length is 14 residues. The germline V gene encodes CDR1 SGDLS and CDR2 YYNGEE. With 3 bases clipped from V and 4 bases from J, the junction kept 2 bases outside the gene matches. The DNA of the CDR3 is TGTGCCAGCAGCGGACTAGCGATCACCGGGGAGCTGTTTTTT. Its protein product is CASSGLAITGELFF.

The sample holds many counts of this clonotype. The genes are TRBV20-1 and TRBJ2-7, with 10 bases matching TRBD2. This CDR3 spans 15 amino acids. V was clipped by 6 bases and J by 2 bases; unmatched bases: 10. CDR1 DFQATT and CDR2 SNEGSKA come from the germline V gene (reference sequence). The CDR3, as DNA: TGCAGTGCCACCCCTCTAGCGGGGGATACCTACGAGCAGTACTTC. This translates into CSATPLAGDTYEQYF.

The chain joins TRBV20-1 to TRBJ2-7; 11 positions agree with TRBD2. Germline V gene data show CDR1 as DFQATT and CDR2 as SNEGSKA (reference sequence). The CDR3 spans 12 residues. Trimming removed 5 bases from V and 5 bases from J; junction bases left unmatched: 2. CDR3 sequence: CSAVAGGNEQYF. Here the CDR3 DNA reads TGCAGTGCTGTAGCGGGAGGGAACGAGCAGTACTTC.

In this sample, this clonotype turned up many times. CDR3 coding DNA: TGTGCCACTTTACCGGGACAGGGCCAAGAGACCCAGTACTTC. Its translation: CATLPGQGQETQYF. The genes are TRBV24-1 and TRBJ2-5, with 9 bases that match TRBD1. The CDR3 covers 14 residues. Unmatched junction bases numbered 6, after V lost 10 bases and J lost 1 base. Germline CDR1 KGHDR, CDR2 SFDVKD.

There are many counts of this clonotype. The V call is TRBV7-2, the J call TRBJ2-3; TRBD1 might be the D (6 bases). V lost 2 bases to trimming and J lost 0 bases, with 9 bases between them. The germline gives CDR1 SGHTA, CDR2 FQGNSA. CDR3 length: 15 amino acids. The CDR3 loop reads CASSLRGSSTDTQYF. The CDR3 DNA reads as TGTGCCAGCAGCTTAAGGGGGTCTAGCACAGATACGCAGTATTTT.

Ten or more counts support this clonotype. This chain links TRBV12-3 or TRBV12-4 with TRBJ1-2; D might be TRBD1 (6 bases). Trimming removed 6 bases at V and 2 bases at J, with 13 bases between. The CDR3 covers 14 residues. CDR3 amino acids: CASSPGGANYGYTF. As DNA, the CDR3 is TGTGCCAGCAGCCCCGGGGGGGCAAACTATGGCTACACCTTC.

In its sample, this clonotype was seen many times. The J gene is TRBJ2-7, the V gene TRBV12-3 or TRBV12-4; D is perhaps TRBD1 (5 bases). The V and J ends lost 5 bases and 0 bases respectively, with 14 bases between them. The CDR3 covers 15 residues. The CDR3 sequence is CASSRQNRFSYEQYF. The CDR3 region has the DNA TGTGCCAGCAGTCGACAAAACAGGTTCTCCTACGAGCAGTACTTC.

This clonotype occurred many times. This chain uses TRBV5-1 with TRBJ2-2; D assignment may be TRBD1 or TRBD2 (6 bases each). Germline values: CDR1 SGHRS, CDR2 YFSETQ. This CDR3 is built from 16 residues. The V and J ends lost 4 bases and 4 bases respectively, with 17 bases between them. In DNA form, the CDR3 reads TGCGCCAGCAGCGCGGGACACCTACAAACCACCGGGGAGCTGTTTTTT. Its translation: CASSAGHLQTTGELFF.

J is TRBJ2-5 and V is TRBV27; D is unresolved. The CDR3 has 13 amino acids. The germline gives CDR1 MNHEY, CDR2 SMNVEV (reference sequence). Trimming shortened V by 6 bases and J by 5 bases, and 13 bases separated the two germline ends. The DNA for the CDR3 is TGTGCCAGCAGGGGAAAGGGATACGAGACCCAGTACTTC. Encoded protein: CASRGKGYETQYF.

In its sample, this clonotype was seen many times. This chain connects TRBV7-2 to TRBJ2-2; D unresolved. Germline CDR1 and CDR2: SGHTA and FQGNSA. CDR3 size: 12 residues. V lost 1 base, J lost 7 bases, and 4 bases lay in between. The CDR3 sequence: CASSLEVGELFF. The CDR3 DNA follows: TGTGCCAGCAGCTTAGAAGTCGGGGAGCTGTTTTTT. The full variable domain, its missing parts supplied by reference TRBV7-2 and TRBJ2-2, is GAGVSQSPSNKVTEKGKDVELRCDPISGHTALYWYRQSLGQGLEFLIYFQGNSAPDKSGLPSDRFSAERTGGSVSTLTIQRTQQEDSAVYLCASSLEVGELFFGEGSRLTVL.

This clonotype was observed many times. Here the CDR3 reads CASSPGEFRGGHTQYF. For the CDR3, the DNA is TGTGCCAGCAGTCCGGGGGAATTCCGGGGTGGTCATACGCAGTATTTT. The chain combines TRBV12-3 or TRBV12-4 with TRBJ2-3; D possibly corresponds to TRBD2 (6 bases). The CDR3 has 16 residues. The ends were cut back, 5 bases at V and 7 bases at J, with 22 bases in the middle.